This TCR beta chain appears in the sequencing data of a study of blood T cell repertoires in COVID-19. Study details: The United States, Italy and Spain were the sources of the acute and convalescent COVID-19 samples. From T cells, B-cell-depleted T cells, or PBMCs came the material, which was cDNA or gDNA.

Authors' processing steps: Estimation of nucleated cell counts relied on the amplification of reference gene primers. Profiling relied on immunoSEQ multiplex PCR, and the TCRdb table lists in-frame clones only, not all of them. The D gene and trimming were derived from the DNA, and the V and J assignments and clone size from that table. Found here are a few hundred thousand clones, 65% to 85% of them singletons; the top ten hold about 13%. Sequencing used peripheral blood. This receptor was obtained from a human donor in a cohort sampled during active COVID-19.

The CDR3 DNA follows: TGTGCCACCAGTGACTATAATGAAAAACTGTTTTTT. It codes for CATSDYNEKLFF. The V gene is TRBV24-1, the J gene TRBJ1-4; D gene unclear. CDR3 length: 12 residues. Germline V gene lookup returns CDR1 KGHDR and CDR2 SFDVKD. V dropped 4 bases and J dropped 4 bases, with 3 bases sitting between them.